The 31 T cell receptor beta chains given below trace back to one sample, sequenced in a study of T cell clonality in common variable immunodeficiency (dated by TCRdb to between 2014 and 2017). What the study reported, not specific to this receptor: Reportedly, TCRbeta sequences from CVID had fewer deletions and N-nucleotide insertions, and highly modified clones with 13 or more V deletions were absent from CVID.

Which antigens these TCRs recognize remains unknown. The receptor library was made with the immunoSEQ multiplex PCR assay. TCRdb took this table from immuneACCESS and kept in-frame rearrangements with V and J called. Such tables lack part of the clones; where checked against another copy, unresolved V genes explain under half of the gap, and the rest is unexplained. This sample includes around 33,000 clones, and none of them was observed just once. Together, the top ten hold around 28% of the sample. Specimen: peripheral blood mononuclear cells. Source of these receptors: a human donor with common variable immunodeficiency.

There are a few counts of this clone. The read stops 3 residues short of the end of the CDR3; the missing end is completed from the germline J gene. J is TRBJ1-4 and V is TRBV18; no reliable D call. Trimming cost V 5 bases and J 10 bases, with 14 bases left between them. The germline gives CDR1 KGHSH, CDR2 LQKENI. The CDR3 length is 13 residues. The DNA read from the CDR3 is TGTGCCAGCTCAGCGGACCAGCGGGGAAAA. The encoded protein is CASSADQRGK. The entire CDR3 protein is CASSADQRGKLFF.

The table lists this clone with many counts. Coverage ceases 3 residues before the CDR3 finishes, and the germline J gene fills in the end. The chain employs TRBV28 and TRBJ1-4, with TRBD1 matching over 7 bases. Per germline, CDR1 MDHEN and CDR2 SYDVKM. CDR3 size: 15 residues. V gave up 5 bases and J gave up 5 bases; unmatched junction bases: 8. CDR3 region: CASSLSTGRNEKLFF. The sequenced part of the CDR3 DNA is TGTGCCAGCAGTCTATCGACAGGGCGGAATGAAAAA.

Concerning this clone: The CDR3 end falls 3 residues outside the read, so it is completed with the germline J gene. This chain links TRBV18 with TRBJ1-1; no reliable D call. Germline V CDR1 and CDR2: KGHSH, LQKENI. The CDR3 covers 14 residues. V lost 0 bases, J lost 3 bases, and 8 bases lay in between. This chain's CDR3 is CASSPPAGYTEAFF. Partial CDR3 DNA: TGTGCCAGCTCACCACCGGCCGGGTACACTGAA.

This clone was picked up many times. The read ends 3 residues early relative to the CDR3; the germline J gene fills the gap. The J gene is TRBJ2-3, the V gene TRBV20-1; possible D gene TRBD1, 5 bases. The length of the CDR3 is 16 residues. CDR1 is DFQATT and CDR2 is SNEGSKA in the germline V gene (reference sequence). Trimming shortened V by 3 bases and J by 2 bases, and 18 bases separated the two germline ends. The part of the CDR3 DNA that was read is TGCAGTGCTAGCCCCCCTGGAAGGGGCATCACAGATACG. Encoded protein: CSASPPGRGITDT. The CDR3, in full, reads CSASPPGRGITDTQYF.

This clone was observed many times. The CDR3 end lies 3 residues beyond the end of the read and is filled in from the germline J gene. The V call is TRBV10-3, the J call TRBJ1-1; 7 bases match TRBD1. The CDR3 runs to 13 residues. The germline V gene has CDR1 ENHRY and CDR2 SYGVKD. Partial CDR3 DNA: TGTGCCATCAGTGTGTGGACAGGAGGGGAG. Its protein is CAISVWTGGE. The entire CDR3 protein reads CAISVWTGGEAFF.

In its sample, this clone is medium-sized. The CDR3 extends 3 residues past the end of the read, so its final part is completed from the germline J gene. V usage is TRBV2 and J usage is TRBJ2-1; 11 nucleotides align to TRBD2. J was trimmed by 4 bases and V by 11 bases; bases with no gene match: 4. From germline, CDR1 is SNHLY and CDR2 FYNNEI. The CDR3 length is 13 residues. CDR3 loop: CAGRLAGYNEQFF. The covered CDR3 bases are TGTGCCGGGCGACTAGCGGGGTACAATGAG.

This clone was counted many times. Sequencing ends 3 residues short of the CDR3 end; the germline J gene provides the rest. The chain combines TRBV9 with TRBJ2-2; D is perhaps TRBD1 (6 bases). Germline V gene sequence: CDR1 SGDLS, CDR2 YYNGEE. Trimming stripped 2 bases from V and 8 bases from J, with 13 bases between. This CDR3 region has 14 residues. CDR3 bases read: TGTGCCAGCAGCGTTAACTTTGGACAGGGGGAG. Its translation: CASSVNFGQGE. The whole CDR3 protein is CASSVNFGQGELFF.

Relative to its sample, this clone is medium-sized. The read ends 3 residues shy of where the CDR3 ends; the end is completed using the germline J gene. The gene calls are TRBV27 and TRBJ1-2, with a possible D match to TRBD1 (6 bases). This CDR3 is built from 15 residues. CDR1 MNHEY and CDR2 SMNVEV come from the germline V gene (reference sequence). The CDR3 reads CASSLTRDTPLGYTF. The sequenced CDR3 bases are TGTGCCAGCAGTTTAACCCGGGACACTCCGTTGGGC.

Concerning this clone itself: The missing CDR3 end, 3 residues past where the read stops, is filled in from the germline J gene. This CDR3 is also generated by other DNA sequences in the sample. The rearrangement joins TRBV18 to TRBJ2-7; no clear D gene. The germline V and J ends were trimmed by 3 bases and 3 bases, with 6 bases remaining between them. In germline, CDR1 is KGHSH, CDR2 LQKENI. There are 12 residues in the CDR3. The covered CDR3 bases are TGTGCCAGCTCACCGGGCAGCTACGAG. Translated, it gives CASSPGSYE. The entire CDR3 protein reads CASSPGSYEQYF.

This clone was recorded at least ten times. The CDR3 end lies 3 residues beyond the end of the read and is filled in from the germline J gene. V is TRBV2 and J is TRBJ2-1, with 9 positions matching TRBD2. Germline CDR1 SNHLY, CDR2 FYNNEI. V lost 6 bases, J lost 3 bases, and 3 bases stayed unmatched. The CDR3 totals 14 residues. The CDR3 sequence is CASSSSGNYNEQFF. The covered CDR3 bases are TGTGCCAGCAGCTCTAGCGGGAACTACAATGAG. Complete variable domain (other parts from reference TRBV2 and TRBJ2-1): EPEVTQTPSHQVTQMGQEVILRCVPISNHLYFYWYRQILGQKVEFLVSFYNNEISEKSEIFDDQFSVERPDGSNFTLKIRSTKLEDSAMYFCASSSSGNYNEQFFGPGTRLTVL.

There are many counts of this clone. Read sequence stops 3 residues before the CDR3 end, and the germline J gene provides the missing end. The V call is TRBV30, the J call TRBJ2-3; tentative D call: TRBD1 (6 bases). CDR3 length equals 15 residues. Trimming removed 5 bases from V and 0 bases from J, with 15 bases in between. Germline V gene lookup returns CDR1 GTSNPN and CDR2 SVGIG (reference sequence). Incomplete CDR3 DNA: TGTGCCTGGGATCGGGAAGGGGGTAGCACAGATACG. This translates into CAWDREGGSTDT. The entire CDR3 protein is CAWDREGGSTDTQYF.

This clone occurred a few times. The CDR3 end falls 3 residues outside the read, so it is completed with the germline J gene. V gene TRBV19 combines with J gene TRBJ2-1; possible D gene TRBD2, 5 bases. Germline V CDR1 and CDR2: LNHDA, SQIVND (reference sequence). Trimming left V 10 bases short and J 0 bases short, with 13 bases between. The CDR3 is 14 residues long. CDR3 bases read: TGTGCCACCAACGACCGGGGCTCCTACAATGAG. This sequence encodes CATNDRGSYNE. The CDR3, in full, reads CATNDRGSYNEQFF.

This clone was counted at least ten times. The read falls 3 residues short of the CDR3 end, and the missing part is taken from the germline J gene. The chain carries TRBV28 and TRBJ2-1; 12 nucleotides align to TRBD2. The CDR3 consists of 16 residues. CDR1 and CDR2 (germline): MDHEN, SYDVKM. The V gene end was trimmed by 5 bases and the J gene end by 7 bases; junction bases not matched to a gene: 9. The sequenced CDR3 bases are TGTGCCAGCAGTCCCTCGACTAGCGGGAGTCGAAATGAG. This sequence encodes CASSPSTSGSRNE. The full CDR3 protein reads CASSPSTSGSRNEQFF.

This clone was seen many times. Read sequence stops 3 residues before the CDR3 end, and the germline J gene provides the missing end. The chain uses TRBV20-1 and TRBJ1-5; no definite D call. Deletions cut 5 bases from V and 0 bases from J, with 11 bases between. CDR3 length: 14 residues. Germline CDR1 is DFQATT and CDR2 is SNEGSKA (reference sequence). CDR3 sequence reads: CSAQGGFSNQPQHF. The covered CDR3 bases are TGCAGTGCTCAAGGCGGGTTTAGCAATCAGCCC.

This clone was seen repeatedly, ten times or more. The CDR3 is cut off 3 residues early in the read; its end comes from the germline J gene. The chain has TRBV30 and TRBJ1-6; no definite D call. CDR1 is GTSNPN and CDR2 is SVGIG in the germline V gene (reference sequence). The CDR3 is 15 residues long. The V and J ends lost 3 bases and 3 bases respectively, with 12 bases between them. The CDR3 bases that were read are TGTGCCTGGAGGAGAGGGCTTATCTATAATTCACCC. This gives the protein CAWRRGLIYNSP. The whole CDR3 protein reads CAWRRGLIYNSPLHF. The full variable domain, completed using reference TRBV30 and TRBJ1-6, is SQTIHQWPATLVQPVGSPLSLECTVEGTSNPNLYWYRQAAGRGLQLLFYSVGIGQISSEVPQNLSASRPQDRQFILSSKKLLLSDSGFYLCAWRRGLIYNSPLHFGNGTRLTVT.

This clone was seen many times. The read ends 3 residues early relative to the CDR3; the germline J gene fills the gap. This chain uses TRBV29-1 with TRBJ1-3, with D unresolved. CDR3 size: 13 residues. The germline V and J ends were trimmed by 4 bases and 0 bases, with 7 bases remaining between them. CDR1 SQVTM and CDR2 ANQGSEA come from the germline V gene. This chain's CDR3 is CSVGLSSGNTIYF. The part of the CDR3 DNA that was read is TGCAGCGTTGGACTCTCCTCTGGAAACACC.

This clone was counted between two and nine times. The CDR3 end falls 3 residues outside the read, so it is completed with the germline J gene. This chain uses TRBV6-2 or TRBV6-3 with TRBJ1-5; 9 nucleotides align to TRBD1. V lost 4 bases and J lost 9; bases outside the gene matches: 13. Germline CDR1 reads MNHEY; CDR2 reads SVGEGT. CDR3 length equals 16 residues. The sequenced part of the CDR3 DNA is TGTGCCAGCAGTTTGAGTGGACAGGGGATGTTCCCGCCC. Translating gives CASSLSGQGMFPP. From start to end, the CDR3 is CASSLSGQGMFPPQHF.

This clone was seen many times. The missing CDR3 end, 3 residues past where the read stops, is filled in from the germline J gene. This sequence joins TRBV2 and TRBJ2-3; D gene ambiguous. This CDR3 is built from 13 residues. The germline gives CDR1 SNHLY, CDR2 FYNNEI. The V end was cut by 7 bases, the J end by 2 bases, with 10 bases between. The sequenced CDR3 bases are TGTGCCAGCATGCGTCCACCCACAGATACG. Its translation is CASMRPPTDT. The entire CDR3 protein is CASMRPPTDTQYF. The full variable domain, with the rest looked up from reference TRBV2 and TRBJ2-3, is EPEVTQTPSHQVTQMGQEVILRCVPISNHLYFYWYRQILGQKVEFLVSFYNNEISEKSEIFDDQFSVERPDGSNFTLKIRSTKLEDSAMYFCASMRPPTDTQYFGPGTRLTVL.

This clone was detected ten times or more. Partial CDR3 DNA: TGTGCCAGCAGTGACCCGGGACTACAGATCGAG. Protein sequence: CASSDPGLQIE. In full, the CDR3 reads CASSDPGLQIEQYF. The chain recombines TRBV6-1 with TRBJ2-7; 7 positions agree with TRBD2. Read coverage stops 3 residues before the CDR3 terminus; the germline J gene supplies the remainder. The CDR3 totals 14 residues. Looked up from germline, CDR1 is MNHNS and CDR2 is SASEGT. The V and J ends lost 3 bases and 6 bases, in that order; junction bases with no gene match: 8.

CDR3 in amino acids: CASSEEIRTPSNQPQHF. The CDR3 DNA, read in part, is TGTGCCAGCAGTGAAGAAATAAGGACACCAAGTAATCAGCCC. This chain links TRBV6-1 with TRBJ1-5; D possibly corresponds to TRBD1 (5 bases). Read data end 3 residues before the CDR3 end; the end is taken from the germline J gene. The CDR3 is made up of 17 amino acids. V was trimmed by 1 base and J by 4 bases, leaving 17 bases between them. The germline V gene encodes CDR1 MNHNS and CDR2 SASEGT.

The sample holds many counts of this clone. The sequenced fragment ends 3 residues before the CDR3 boundary, so the rest is inferred from the germline J gene. The chain combines TRBV7-8 with TRBJ2-7; D perhaps matches TRBD1 (5 bases). Looked up from germline, CDR1 is SGHVS and CDR2 is FQNEAQ. The V end was cut by 0 bases, the J end by 2 bases, with 14 bases between. The CDR3 loop spans 16 amino acids. The CDR3 loop reads CASSLALAGSTYEQYF. CDR3 DNA (partial): TGTGCCAGCAGCTTAGCGTTGGCAGGGTCTACCTACGAG.

This clone was detected ten times or more. The CDR3 end is not reached by the read, which stops 3 residues before it; the germline J gene fills it in. V usage is TRBV5-1 and J usage is TRBJ2-3, with 12 bases aligning to TRBD2. The CDR3 is 16 amino acids. Trimming took 4 bases from V and 4 from J; bases not matched to a gene: 7. Germline assignment: CDR1 SGHRS and CDR2 YFSETQ. This CDR3 reads CASSPVTSGRADTQYF. The sequenced part of the CDR3 DNA is TGCGCCAGCAGCCCGGTGACTAGCGGGAGAGCAGATACG.

The CDR3 here is CSPKEGGDVTNEKLFF. The part of the CDR3 DNA that was read is TGCAGCCCAAAGGAGGGGGGGGATGTAACTAATGAAAAA. This chain connects TRBV29-1 to TRBJ1-4; the D gene is possibly TRBD1 (6 bases). Sequencing ends 3 residues short of the CDR3 end; the germline J gene provides the rest. Germline-derived CDR1 and CDR2 are SQVTM and ANQGSEA. V dropped 8 bases and J dropped 1 base, with 20 bases sitting between them. The CDR3 has 16 residues.

This clone was recorded many times. The read ends 3 residues shy of where the CDR3 ends; the end is completed using the germline J gene. The chain couples TRBV19 to TRBJ2-7, with TRBD1 as a possible D gene (6 bases). The CDR3 is 14 amino acids. V was shortened by 6 bases and J by 2 bases, with 14 bases between the two germline ends. From germline, CDR1 is LNHDA and CDR2 SQIVND (reference sequence). The DNA read from the CDR3 is TGTGCCAGTAGCAGAAAACAGGGAACCTACGAG. Protein sequence: CASSRKQGTYE. The complete CDR3 sequence is CASSRKQGTYEQYF.

On this clone: With the read ending 3 residues before the CDR3 end, the germline J gene is used to fill in that end. The sample contains more than one DNA sequence encoding this CDR3. The chain employs TRBV5-1 and TRBJ1-1; the D gene is possibly TRBD1 (6 bases). The CDR3 is 13 residues long. Germline V gene data show CDR1 as SGHRS and CDR2 as YFSETQ. CDR3 loop: CASSFTGPELAFF. The sequenced part of the CDR3 DNA is TGCGCCAGCAGCTTCACAGGGCCCGAGCTA.

There are many counts of this clone. The CDR3 extends 3 residues past the end of the read, so its final part is completed from the germline J gene. The chain recombines TRBV5-1 with TRBJ1-4; D not certain. Germline lookup yields CDR1 SGHRS and CDR2 YFSETQ. V was trimmed by 4 bases and J by 0 bases, leaving 7 bases between them. The CDR3 sequence is 14 residues long. The CDR3: CASSPESTNEKLFF. The CDR3 bases that were read are TGCGCCAGCAGCCCAGAGTCAACTAATGAAAAA.

At least ten counts were recorded for this clone. The read comes to an end 3 residues before the CDR3 does, leaving the germline J gene to fill in the end. The J gene is TRBJ2-3, the V gene TRBV6-2 or TRBV6-3; a weak D match, TRBD2 (5 bases). This CDR3 spans 15 amino acids. With 2 bases removed from V and 1 base from J, the gap between germline ends came to 10 bases. In germline, CDR1 is MNHEY, CDR2 SVGEGT. Incomplete CDR3 DNA: TGTGCCAGCAGTTACCAGCGGACCGGCACAGATACG. This encodes CASSYQRTGTDT. The full CDR3 protein is CASSYQRTGTDTQYF.

This clone was counted at least ten times. The read ends 3 residues shy of where the CDR3 ends; the end is completed using the germline J gene. The chain has TRBV29-1 and TRBJ2-3; TRBD2 agrees at 8 bases. Per germline, CDR1 SQVTM and CDR2 ANQGSEA. The CDR3 contains 13 residues. With 7 bases clipped from V and 4 bases from J, the junction kept 7 bases outside the gene matches. Incomplete CDR3 DNA: TGCAGCGCAAGCGGGAGCATCGCAGATACG. Translated: CSASGSIADT. The CDR3 in full is CSASGSIADTQYF.

This clone was seen many times. The read comes to an end 3 residues before the CDR3 does, leaving the germline J gene to fill in the end. The chain employs TRBV18 and TRBJ2-7, with 9 bases that match TRBD1. This CDR3 has 15 amino acids. Germline-derived CDR1 and CDR2 are KGHSH and LQKENI. After removal of 2 bases from V and 3 bases from J, the junction contained 5 bases not matched to a gene. The CDR3 reads CASSPKQGAHYEQYF. The CDR3 bases that were read are TGTGCCAGCTCACCAAAACAGGGGGCCCACTACGAG.

Worth noting for this clone: The read stops 3 residues short of the end of the CDR3; the missing end is completed from the germline J gene. The chain joins TRBV6-2 or TRBV6-3 to TRBJ2-5; 10 bases are a match to TRBD2. V lost 4 bases, J lost 6 bases, and 5 bases stayed unmatched. The CDR3 totals 14 residues. Germline V gene sequence: CDR1 MNHEY, CDR2 SVGEGT. This CDR3 reads CASSSSGRWKTQYF. The covered CDR3 bases are TGTGCCAGCAGTTCTAGCGGGAGATGGAAGACC.

This clone showed up many times. The read gets to within 3 residues of the CDR3 end, and the germline J gene fills in the rest. The chain couples TRBV5-4 to TRBJ2-3, with D unclear. Deletions cut 3 bases from V and 2 bases from J, with 7 bases between. Germline CDR1 SGHNT, CDR2 YYREEE (reference sequence). The CDR3 runs 13 residues. CDR3 DNA (partial): TGTGCCAGCAGCTCGGTCCTCACAGATACG. This sequence encodes CASSSVLTDT. The whole CDR3 protein reads CASSSVLTDTQYF. Together with reference TRBV5-4 and TRBJ2-3, the CDR3 gives the full variable domain: ETGVTQSPTHLIKTRGQQVTLRCSSQSGHNTVSWYQQALGQGPQFIFQYYREEENGRGNFPPRFSGLQFPNYSSELNVNALELDDSALYLCASSSVLTDTQYFGPGTRLTVL.